This T cell receptor (beta chain) was recovered during a study of blood T cells in healthy people across ages. Whole-study results and caveats: In the absence of known donor CMV status, changes in expanded clonotypes were possibly confounded.

CDR3 length: 17 amino acids. Trimming took 0 bases from V and 5 from J, leaving 19 bases between them. Germline V gene data show CDR1 as LGHNA and CDR2 as YSLEER. The use of a sample-barcoded 5' primer and a J-beta primer mix characterized a second PCR of about 7 to 12 cycles. Each TCR beta cDNA got a 12-nucleotide random molecular identifier. TCRdb re-called the 5' RACE reads with MiXCR, one entry per CDR3 protein. This table has just over 800,000 distinct CDR3 sequences, approximately 65% appearing once. Concerning this clonotype itself: What it binds is unknown.

The V gene is TRBV4-3, the J gene TRBJ2-5, with D tentatively TRBD2 (6 bases). The clonotype originates from a man under 40 in good health. The sequenced sample was blood. The DNA for the CDR3 is TGCGCCAGCAGCCAAGATAGATCGAAAGGCGGGGTGGAGACCCAGTACTTC. Protein: CASSQDRSKGGVETQYF.